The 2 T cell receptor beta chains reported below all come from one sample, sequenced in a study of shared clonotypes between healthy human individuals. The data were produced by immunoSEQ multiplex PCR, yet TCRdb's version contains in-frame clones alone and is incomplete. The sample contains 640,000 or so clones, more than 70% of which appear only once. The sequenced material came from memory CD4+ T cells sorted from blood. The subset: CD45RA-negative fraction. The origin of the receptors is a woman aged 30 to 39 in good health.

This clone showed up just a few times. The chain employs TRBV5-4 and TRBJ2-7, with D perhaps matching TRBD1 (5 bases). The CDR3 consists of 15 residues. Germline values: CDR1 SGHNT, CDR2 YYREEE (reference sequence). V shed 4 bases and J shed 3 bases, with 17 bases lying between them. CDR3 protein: CASSPQQATNYEQYF. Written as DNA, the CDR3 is TGTGCCAGCAGCCCACAACAGGCTACCAACTACGAGCAGTACTTC.

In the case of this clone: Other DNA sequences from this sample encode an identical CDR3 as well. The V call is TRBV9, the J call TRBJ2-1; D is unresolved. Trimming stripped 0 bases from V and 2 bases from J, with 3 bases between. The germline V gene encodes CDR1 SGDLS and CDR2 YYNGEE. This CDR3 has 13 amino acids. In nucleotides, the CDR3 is TGTGCCAGCAGCGTAGGTGCCTACAATGAGCAGTTCTTC. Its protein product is CASSVGAYNEQFF.